The next 28 T cell receptor beta chains were all read from a single sample in a study of T-cell reconstitution after alpha-beta-depleted transplantation in children. Molecular barcoding with unique molecular identifiers was used for the TCRbeta library. TCRdb reprocessed the PCR reads with MiXCR, giving one entry per CDR3 protein. The repertoire has 450,000 to 700,000 distinct CDR3 sequences, 25% to 30% of them found once; the top ten carry under 45%. The sequencing here drew on PBMCs, taken before TCRalphabeta/CD19-depleted stem cell transplant. The receptors stem from a boy under two years old with Wiskott-Aldrich syndrome, due to receive a stem cell transplant.

The chain is built from TRBV20-1 and TRBJ2-4, with a tentative D call TRBD2 (6 bases). The CDR3 is made up of 18 amino acids. Looked up from germline, CDR1 is DFQATT and CDR2 is SNEGSKA (reference sequence). Trimming shortened V by 3 bases and J by 0 bases, and 21 bases separated the two germline ends. CDR3 sequence (DNA): TGCAGTGCTAGGAAACCGGGACTGAGGGGACTAGCCAAAAACATTCAGTACTTC. Residues: CSARKPGLRGLAKNIQYF.

This clonotype was seen a handful of times. This chain links TRBV5-1 with TRBJ2-1, with D perhaps TRBD1 or TRBD2 (6 bases each). The CDR3 sequence is 15 residues long. The germline CDR1 and CDR2 sequences are SGHRS and YFSETQ. V lost 6 bases, J lost 4 bases, and 17 bases lay in between. Here the CDR3 reads CASKRRDMEYNEQFF. The CDR3 region has the DNA TGCGCCAGCAAAAGGCGGGACATGGAGTACAATGAGCAGTTCTTC.

This clonotype has just a few counts. V is TRBV20-1 and J is TRBJ1-5; D not certain. This CDR3 is 12 amino acids long. The germline V gene has CDR1 DFQATT and CDR2 SNEGSKA (reference sequence). Trimming took off 6 bases at V and 0 bases at J, with 6 bases between the two ends. In DNA form, the CDR3 reads TGCAGTGCACGTTATAGCAATCAGCCCCAGCATTTT. The encoded protein is CSARYSNQPQHF.

The J gene is TRBJ1-1, the V gene TRBV29-1, with D perhaps matching TRBD1 (6 bases). V gave up 7 bases and J gave up 4 bases, with 16 bases separating them. Germline V gene data show CDR1 as SQVTM and CDR2 as ANQGSEA. The CDR3 contains 13 residues. The CDR3 DNA reads TGCAGCGGGATGGGGGGCTCAAGCACTGAAGCTTTCTTT. Translation gives CSGMGGSSTEAFF.

This chain links TRBV29-1 with TRBJ2-1, with 7 bases fitting TRBD2. This CDR3 has 13 residues. V was clipped by 2 bases and J by 9 bases; unmatched bases: 7. Germline V CDR1 and CDR2: SQVTM, ANQGSEA. The CDR3 DNA sequence: TGCAGCGTTGAACCGTACGGGGAGGGTGAGCAGTTCTTC. Residues: CSVEPYGEGEQFF.

This clonotype occurred a few times. The chain carries TRBV5-1 and TRBJ2-2, with D possibly being TRBD1 or TRBD2 (5 bases each). The CDR3 sequence is 16 residues long. V lost 7 bases, J lost 1 base, and 17 bases lay in between. Per germline, CDR1 SGHRS and CDR2 YFSETQ. The CDR3 DNA sequence: TGCGCCAGCGGATCCCTGGGACCCCAGAACACCGGGGAGCTGTTTTTT. It is translated as CASGSLGPQNTGELFF.

In its sample, this clonotype was seen a few times. V is TRBV20-1 and J is TRBJ2-5, with D tentatively TRBD2 (5 bases). V was clipped by 6 bases and J by 2 bases, with 22 bases between them. This CDR3 is built from 16 residues. CDR1 and CDR2 (germline): DFQATT, SNEGSKA (reference sequence). The CDR3 DNA reads TGCAGTGCCCTTTCCCCACGTAGCGATCCTCAAGAGACCCAGTACTTC. Encoded protein: CSALSPRSDPQETQYF.

The J gene is TRBJ2-5, the V gene TRBV18; 8 bases match TRBD1. Germline CDR1 is KGHSH and CDR2 is LQKENI. The CDR3 has 14 amino acids. Unmatched junction bases numbered 5, after V lost 3 bases and J lost 5 bases. The CDR3: CASSPTTGVETQYF. CDR3 DNA: TGTGCCAGCTCACCTACGACAGGGGTTGAGACCCAGTACTTC.

This rearrangement joins TRBV11-3 to TRBJ2-1; tentatively, D is TRBD1 (6 bases). V lost 5 bases, J lost 0 bases, and 11 bases lay in between. This CDR3 has 15 amino acids. Germline assignment: CDR1 SGHNT and CDR2 YENEEA. This CDR3 reads CASSPTGYSYNEQFF. Here the CDR3 DNA reads TGTGCCAGCAGCCCGACAGGATACTCCTACAATGAGCAGTTCTTC.

This clonotype was picked up a small number of times. The rearrangement links TRBV6-5 to TRBJ2-4; no clear D gene. Trimming removed 6 bases from V and 0 bases from J, with 9 bases in between. The CDR3 sequence is 14 residues long. Germline lookup yields CDR1 MNHEY and CDR2 SVGAGI. For the CDR3, the DNA is TGTGCCAGCAGAGCCGTAGGAGCCAAAAACATTCAGTACTTC. Translated: CASRAVGAKNIQYF.

A few counts support this clonotype. This CDR3 is CASSLAGTSGAWSEQYF. The CDR3, as DNA: TGCGCCAGCAGCTTGGCCGGGACTAGCGGAGCGTGGAGCGAGCAGTACTTC. The V and J genes are TRBV5-1 and TRBJ2-7; 11 bases are a match to TRBD2. Germline V CDR1 and CDR2: SGHRS, YFSETQ. Trimming took 0 bases from V and 6 from J; bases not matched to a gene: 11. The length of the CDR3 is 17 residues. Drawing the rest from reference TRBV5-1 and TRBJ2-7, the complete variable domain is KAGVTQTPRYLIKTRGQQVTLSCSPISGHRSVSWYQQTPGQGLQFLFEYFSETQRNKGNFPGRFSGRQFSNSRSEMNVSTLELGDSALYLCASSLAGTSGAWSEQYFGPGTRLTVT.

The rearrangement joins TRBV28 to TRBJ2-3, with 10 bases identical to TRBD2. The V gene's germline CDR1 is MDHEN and CDR2 SYDVKM. J was trimmed by 1 base and V by 6 bases; bases with no gene match: 16. The CDR3 is made up of 19 amino acids. The CDR3 DNA sequence: TGTGCCAGCAGGACGATAAGGACTAGCGGCAGGTCCCGCACAGATACGCAGTATTTT. Translated: CASRTIRTSGRSRTDTQYF.

This clonotype was seen more than once but under ten times. This chain joins TRBV5-1 and TRBJ1-2; no clear D gene. Per germline, CDR1 SGHRS and CDR2 YFSETQ. The V and J ends lost 0 bases and 5 bases respectively, with 8 bases between them. The CDR3 loop spans 13 amino acids. The CDR3 coding sequence is TGCGCCAGCAGCTTGGATTCGGGTTATGGCTACACCTTC. Translating gives CASSLDSGYGYTF.

This clonotype was observed a handful of times. V and J are TRBV5-1 and TRBJ2-7; D is unclear. Germline V gene sequence: CDR1 SGHRS, CDR2 YFSETQ. V lost 3 bases and J 6 bases, leaving 13 bases between the germline ends. The CDR3 totals 13 residues. The CDR3 loop is CASSSNPGSEQYF. The CDR3, as DNA: TGCGCCAGCAGCTCTAACCCGGGTAGCGAGCAGTACTTC.

This clonotype was picked up a small number of times. The CDR3 region has the DNA TGTGCCAGCAGCTTAGTAGGGGCAGGCTTTTCCTACAATGAGCAGTTCTTC. This gives the protein CASSLVGAGFSYNEQFF. This rearrangement joins TRBV7-6 to TRBJ2-1; D is perhaps TRBD1 (5 bases). Germline V gene data show CDR1 as SGHVS and CDR2 as FNYEAQ. The ends were cut back, 1 base at V and 1 base at J, with 14 bases in the middle. CDR3 size: 17 residues.

The V and J genes are TRBV30 and TRBJ2-1; D not resolved. V was cut by 2 bases and J by 9 bases, with 8 bases left in between. This CDR3 spans 11 amino acids. The V gene's germline CDR1 is GTSNPN and CDR2 SVGIG (reference sequence). The CDR3 sequence: CAWSFPGEQFF. The CDR3, as DNA: TGTGCCTGGAGTTTTCCCGGTGAGCAGTTCTTC. The full variable domain, rest sourced from reference TRBV30 and TRBJ2-1, is SQTIHQWPATLVQPVGSPLSLECTVEGTSNPNLYWYRQAAGRGLQLLFYSVGIGQISSEVPQNLSASRPQDRQFILSSKKLLLSDSGFYLCAWSFPGEQFFGPGTRLTVL.

This clonotype has just a few counts. The chain uses TRBV5-1 and TRBJ2-1, with 8 bases identical to TRBD1. CDR1 and CDR2 from the germline V gene are SGHRS and YFSETQ. The J segment lost 6 bases and the V segment lost 0 bases, leaving 5 bases of the junction unmatched. This CDR3 has 15 residues. The CDR3 sequence is CASSLVQGAGNEQFF. The DNA for the CDR3 is TGCGCCAGCAGCTTGGTGCAGGGGGCAGGCAATGAGCAGTTCTTC.

This clonotype was detected a few times. This sequence joins TRBV7-2 and TRBJ2-5; 8 positions agree with TRBD2. Germline CDR1 SGHTA, CDR2 FQGNSA. With V trimmed by 3 bases and J by 7 bases, 10 bases remained unmatched. The CDR3 is 15 residues long. The CDR3 DNA sequence: TGTGCCAGCAGCTTCCGGGAGGGACCTGGAGGGACCCAGTACTTC. Translating gives CASSFREGPGGTQYF.

The chain joins TRBV20-1 to TRBJ2-2; 7 bases are shared with TRBD2. Per germline, CDR1 DFQATT and CDR2 SNEGSKA (reference sequence). With 2 bases clipped from V and 5 bases from J, the junction kept 2 bases outside the gene matches. This CDR3 has 13 amino acids. CDR3 protein: CSARLAATGELFF. CDR3 in DNA: TGCAGTGCTAGACTAGCGGCGACCGGGGAGCTGTTTTTT.

Only a few counts were recorded for this clonotype. V and J are TRBV6-1 and TRBJ1-2; possible D gene TRBD1, 5 bases. CDR1 is MNHNS, CDR2 SASEGT, per germline. V lost 5 bases to trimming and J lost 4 bases, with 14 bases between them. There are 14 residues in the CDR3. The DNA for the CDR3 is TGTGCCAGCAGTCCGGGACTACCTTTCTATGGCTACACCTTC. Translation: CASSPGLPFYGYTF.

This clonotype was seen a few times. The genes are TRBV12-3 or TRBV12-4 and TRBJ2-1; 8 nucleotides match TRBD2. CDR3 length: 13 amino acids. The junction had 8 bases not matched to a gene; V was cut back by 3 bases and J by 13 bases. This CDR3 reads CASSLKRRGVQFF. In DNA form, the CDR3 reads TGTGCCAGCAGTTTGAAAAGGCGGGGGGTTCAGTTCTTC.

The chain combines TRBV7-3 with TRBJ2-7, with TRBD2 matching over 9 bases. CDR3 size: 15 residues. Per germline, CDR1 SGHTA and CDR2 FQGTGA. After removal of 2 bases from V and 6 bases from J, the junction contained 8 bases not matched to a gene. The CDR3, as DNA: TGTGCCAGCAGCTTAGGAGGTAGCGGGAGTACCGAGCAGTACTTC. It translates to CASSLGGSGSTEQYF.

This clonotype was seen a few times. The chain links TRBV6-1 to TRBJ1-2; D unclear. The CDR3 runs 12 residues. Germline V CDR1 and CDR2: MNHNS, SASEGT. Trimming removed 3 bases at V and 5 bases at J, with 7 bases between. The CDR3 loop is CASSENRYGYTF. Written as DNA, the CDR3 is TGTGCCAGCAGTGAGAATCGGTATGGCTACACCTTC.

The sample holds a few counts of this clonotype. The chain couples TRBV20-1 to TRBJ2-3; D may be TRBD1 (5 bases). CDR3 length: 12 residues. Between the trimmed V and J ends, which lost 3 bases and 10 bases, there was a span of 14 bases. Germline V gives CDR1 DFQATT, CDR2 SNEGSKA (reference sequence). CDR3 sequence: CSARGPYWAQYF. CDR3 coding DNA: TGCAGTGCTAGGGGGCCCTATTGGGCGCAGTATTTT.

The chain employs TRBV5-1 and TRBJ2-1; 10 positions agree with TRBD2. Germline values: CDR1 SGHRS, CDR2 YFSETQ. The CDR3 has 16 residues. Trimming removed 4 bases from V and 7 bases from J; junction bases left unmatched: 11. CDR3 sequence (DNA): TGCGCCAGCAGCAAAGCCGGGACTAGCGTTTGGAATGAGCAGTTCTTC. This encodes CASSKAGTSVWNEQFF.

The chain couples TRBV10-3 to TRBJ2-2, with TRBD2 matching 7 bases. The CDR3 extends over 17 amino acids. J was trimmed by 4 bases and V by 2 bases; bases with no gene match: 10. Germline values: CDR1 ENHRY, CDR2 SYGVKD. CDR3 residues: CAISEAWREFSTGELFF. The CDR3 DNA sequence: TGTGCCATCAGTGAGGCGTGGCGGGAGTTCAGCACCGGGGAGCTGTTTTTT.

This sequence joins TRBV28 and TRBJ2-1; 10 positions match TRBD1. Unmatched junction bases numbered 8, after V lost 5 bases and J lost 7 bases. This CDR3 has 15 residues. The V gene's germline CDR1 is MDHEN and CDR2 SYDVKM. The CDR3 loop is CASSPVRDRGNEQFF. The CDR3 DNA reads as TGTGCCAGCAGTCCTGTCCGGGACAGGGGAAATGAGCAGTTCTTC.

Many counts were recorded for this clonotype. This chain joins TRBV20-1 and TRBJ1-2; D remains unclear. From germline, CDR1 is DFQATT and CDR2 SNEGSKA (reference sequence). The CDR3 is 11 residues long. Deletions cut 5 bases from V and 6 bases from J, with 10 bases between. The CDR3 bases are TGCAGTGCTTCCCGGACGGATGGCTACACCTTC. Translating gives CSASRTDGYTF.